This T cell receptor (beta chain) was identified during a study of Ad26.COV2.S vaccination and SARS-CoV-2 variants. Turning to the study itself: Donor was in the COV1001 Ad26.COV2.S trial arm.

The CDR3 runs 13 residues. Per germline, CDR1 SGHTA and CDR2 FQGNSA. V lost 3 bases to trimming and J lost 8 bases, with 11 bases between them. Study findings and constraints: The TCR breadth and depth analyses may have produced an underestimate of total T cell responses.

This clone was seen a few times. Antigen specificity is unknown. Treatment: 19 received Ad26.COV2.S at low or high dose, single or two shots; several received placebo; per-sample allocation not given. Collection of the samples took place on day 63 after the first injection of vaccine or placebo. TCRdb keeps only in-frame clones here, not all; method: immunoSEQ multiplex PCR. The sample consists of 410,000 or so clones, over 75% of them appearing once. This material consisted of peripheral blood, taken in a trial of Ad26.COV2.S vaccine versus placebo. The chain uses TRBV7-2 and TRBJ2-4, with D perhaps given as TRBD1 or TRBD2 (5 bases each). This receptor was obtained from a person between 18 and 65 years old who received the Ad26.COV2.S COVID-19 vaccine or a placebo. The CDR3 is CASSLAGRDIQYF. In DNA, the CDR3 is TGTGCCAGCAGCTTGGCAGGGCGGGACATTCAGTACTTC. The full variable domain, completed using reference TRBV7-2 and TRBJ2-4, is GAGVSQSPSNKVTEKGKDVELRCDPISGHTALYWYRQSLGQGLEFLIYFQGNSAPDKSGLPSDRFSAERTGGSVSTLTIQRTQQEDSAVYLCASSLAGRDIQYFGAGTRLSVL.